Shown below are 29 T cell receptor beta chains from a single sample sequenced in a study of early T cells in non-severe SARS-CoV-2 infection. TCRdb re-called the 5' RACE reads with MiXCR, one entry per CDR3 protein. The table records 80,000 or so distinct CDR3 sequences, approximately 11% of them present only once. The sequencing used whole blood, collected at baseline. These receptors were collected from an adult who was a healthcare worker with PCR-confirmed SARS-CoV-2 infection or an uninfected control (not recorded which).

The chain uses TRBV7-9 and TRBJ2-5, with TRBD2 matching 7 bases. There are 14 residues in the CDR3. The germline CDR1 and CDR2 sequences are SEHNR and FQNEAQ (reference sequence). Trimming at V came to 2 bases and at J to 4 bases, leaving 4 bases not matched to a gene. CDR3 DNA: TGTGCCAGCAGCTTATTGAGCGGGGTAGAGACCCAGTACTTC. Its protein is CASSLLSGVETQYF.

The V call is TRBV4-1, the J call TRBJ2-7; D not certain. Germline lookup yields CDR1 MGHRA and CDR2 YSYEKL. V dropped 1 base and J dropped 2 bases, with 9 bases sitting between them. This CDR3 spans 14 amino acids. As DNA, the CDR3 is TGCGCCAGCAGCCAAGCTTACCTCGCCTACGAGCAGTACTTC. Translated, it gives CASSQAYLAYEQYF.

This clonotype was picked up many times. The rearrangement joins TRBV11-1 to TRBJ2-7; TRBD2 matches at 7 bases. The CDR3 runs 15 residues. The germline gives CDR1 SGHAT, CDR2 FQDESV (reference sequence). V gave up 4 bases and J gave up 4 bases; unmatched junction bases: 10. DNA of the CDR3: TGTGCCAGCAGCTCCTCCGGGACTAAAAATTACGAGCAGTACTTC. Its translation is CASSSSGTKNYEQYF.

In its sample, this clonotype was seen many times. CDR3 sequence: CASSVPTAGELFF. The CDR3 DNA sequence: TGTGCCAGCAGCGTACCTACCGCCGGGGAGCTGTTTTTT. V usage is TRBV9 and J usage is TRBJ2-2; D unclear. V lost 1 base and J lost 6, with 7 bases in between. Germline CDR1 is SGDLS and CDR2 is YYNGEE. This CDR3 is built from 13 residues.

This clonotype is labeled as medium-sized. The chain joins TRBV20-1 to TRBJ2-7; D gene uncertain. The CDR3 contains 11 residues. CDR1 is DFQATT and CDR2 is SNEGSKA in the germline V gene (reference sequence). Trimming removed 1 base at V and 5 bases at J, with 6 bases between. CDR3 in DNA: TGCAGTGCTAGAGTAAACAACGAGCAGTACTTC. Encoded protein: CSARVNNEQYF.

This clonotype was counted a few times. The chain has TRBV3-1 and TRBJ1-6; D unresolved. Per germline, CDR1 LGHDT and CDR2 YNNKEL (reference sequence). The germline V and J ends were trimmed by 1 base and 8 bases, with 9 bases remaining between them. The CDR3 spans 14 residues. The CDR3 spells CASSQVGLDSPLHF. The CDR3 DNA reads TGTGCCAGCAGCCAAGTAGGGCTGGATTCACCCCTCCACTTT.

This rearrangement joins TRBV28 to TRBJ1-1, with no clear D. V lost 1 base and J lost 6, with 3 bases in between. Germline CDR1 is MDHEN and CDR2 is SYDVKM. The CDR3 runs 11 residues. The CDR3 bases are TGTGCCAGCAGTTTATACTCTGAAGCTTTCTTT. It encodes CASSLYSEAFF.

In regard to this clonotype: At one end the junction does not follow the germline gene, possibly because of a read error. This chain links TRBV5-1 with TRBJ1-3; D remains ambiguous. Germline-derived CDR1 and CDR2 are SGHRS and YFSETQ. The CDR3 has 16 amino acids. The CDR3 sequence is CANSLDPGISGNTIYF. The CDR3 DNA is TGCGCCAACAGCTTGGATCCGGGGATCTCTGGAAACACCATATATTTT.

This clonotype has more than one count but fewer than ten. This chain links TRBV29-1 with TRBJ1-2, with unresolved D. The V gene's germline CDR1 is SQVTM and CDR2 ANQGSEA. The CDR3 has 12 residues. Trimming took off 5 bases at V and 5 bases at J, with 12 bases between the two ends. DNA for the CDR3: TGCAGCGTTACAGATTCCGCTTATGGCTACACCTTC. This translates into CSVTDSAYGYTF.

This clonotype was seen many times. This sequence joins TRBV27 and TRBJ2-3; TRBD2 matches 12 bases. Germline V gene sequence: CDR1 MNHEY, CDR2 SMNVEV (reference sequence). The CDR3 loop spans 13 amino acids. Trimming at V came to 7 bases and at J to 14 bases, leaving 10 bases not matched to a gene. The DNA of the CDR3 is TGTGCCAGCACGGCCCTAGCGGGGGGGCCACGGTATTTT. This sequence encodes CASTALAGGPRYF.

This chain links TRBV5-5 with TRBJ1-1; D gene uncertain. Trimming left V 0 bases short and J 7 bases short, with 10 bases between. The CDR3 is 13 residues long. The germline V gene has CDR1 SGHKS and CDR2 YYEKEE (reference sequence). CDR3 residues: CASSLDGKLEAFF. The CDR3 coding sequence is TGTGCCAGCAGCTTGGATGGGAAGCTTGAAGCTTTCTTT.

The sample holds many counts of this clonotype. The chain uses TRBV5-1 and TRBJ1-4; D possibly corresponds to TRBD1 (5 bases). This CDR3 region has 14 residues. CDR1 is SGHRS, CDR2 YFSETQ, per germline. V lost 1 base and J lost 7, with 11 bases in between. The CDR3 loop is CASSLRGDGEKLFF. Written as DNA, the CDR3 is TGCGCCAGCAGCTTGCGAGGGGACGGTGAAAAACTGTTTTTT.

The table lists this clonotype with a few counts. The chain combines TRBV7-3 with TRBJ1-1, with 8 bases matching TRBD1. This CDR3 comprises 13 residues. J lost 5 bases, V lost 1 base, and 0 bases had no gene match. Germline V gene lookup returns CDR1 SGHTA and CDR2 FQGTGA. CDR3 DNA sequence: TGTGCCAGCAGCTTAAACAGGGGGACTGAAGCTTTCTTT. Amino acids: CASSLNRGTEAFF.

This clonotype was seen a handful of times. The chain employs TRBV7-8 and TRBJ2-7, with D possibly matching TRBD2 (7 bases). The CDR3 totals 15 residues. The V end was cut by 3 bases, the J end by 2 bases, with 14 bases between. The germline gives CDR1 SGHVS, CDR2 FQNEAQ. CDR3 amino acids: CASSFRAGATYEQYF. For the CDR3, the DNA is TGTGCCAGCAGCTTCCGGGCGGGGGCAACCTACGAGCAGTACTTC.

J is TRBJ2-1 and V is TRBV7-8, with a weak D call TRBD2 (6 bases). V lost 2 bases to trimming and J lost 6 bases, with 8 bases between them. Germline CDR1 and CDR2: SGHVS and FQNEAQ. The CDR3 contains 13 residues. Here the CDR3 reads CASSLPGGNEQFF. DNA for the CDR3: TGTGCCAGCAGCTTACCCGGGGGCAATGAGCAGTTCTTC. Full variable domain (rest looked up from reference TRBV7-8 and TRBJ2-1): GAGVSQSPRYKVAKRGQDVALRCDPISGHVSLFWYQQALGQGPEFLTYFQNEAQLDKSGLPSDRFFAERPEGSVSTLKIQRTQQEDSAVYLCASSLPGGNEQFFGPGTRLTVL.

This clonotype has more than one count but fewer than ten. The chain combines TRBV7-9 with TRBJ1-5; tentatively, D is TRBD1 (6 bases). CDR3 length: 16 amino acids. Deletions cut 4 bases from V and 7 bases from J, with 20 bases between. CDR1 and CDR2 from the germline V gene are SEHNR and FQNEAQ (reference sequence). This CDR3 reads CASSSHPAGAEQPQHF. The CDR3 DNA is TGTGCCAGCAGCTCCCATCCCGCAGGGGCTGAACAGCCCCAGCATTTT.

CDR3 bases: TGTGCCAGCTCACCACCAGAAAGGGGGCTTCGGACCGGGGAGCTGTTTTTT. Amino acid sequence: CASSPPERGLRTGELFF. The chain carries TRBV18 and TRBJ2-2, with TRBD1 identical over 7 bases. There are 17 residues in the CDR3. With V trimmed by 0 bases and J by 5 bases, 9 bases remained unmatched. Germline CDR1 and CDR2: KGHSH and LQKENI.

In its sample, this clonotype was seen a few times. The chain recombines TRBV15 with TRBJ1-6, with a tentative D call TRBD1 (6 bases). Trimming shortened V by 6 bases and J by 2 bases, and 11 bases separated the two germline ends. Germline V gene lookup returns CDR1 LNHNV and CDR2 YYDKDF (reference sequence). This CDR3 is 15 amino acids long. CDR3 sequence (DNA): TGTGCCACCAGTCCCGGGGGCCCCTATAATTCACCCCTCCACTTT. Amino acid sequence: CATSPGGPYNSPLHF.

This clonotype was seen ten or more times. V gene TRBV9 combines with J gene TRBJ2-5; 11 bases align to TRBD1. CDR1 and CDR2 (germline): SGDLS, YYNGEE. V was clipped by 3 bases and J by 5 bases; unmatched bases: 3. The CDR3 length is 14 residues. The CDR3 DNA is TGTGCCAGCAGCGGGACAGGGGGCCCCGAGACCCAGTACTTC. As protein: CASSGTGGPETQYF.

This clonotype was detected only a few times. The rearrangement joins TRBV7-9 to TRBJ2-5, with D hard to call. There are 12 residues in the CDR3. V shed 3 bases and J shed 5 bases, with 7 bases lying between them. Germline-derived CDR1 and CDR2 are SEHNR and FQNEAQ (reference sequence). The CDR3 DNA sequence: TGTGCCAGCAGCTTGGTTGCCGAGACCCAGTACTTC. It codes for CASSLVAETQYF.

The gene calls are TRBV12-3 or TRBV12-4 and TRBJ2-5, with 8 nucleotides matching TRBD1. V dropped 5 bases and J dropped 5; count of bases not matched to a gene: 7. The CDR3 spans 14 residues. The CDR3 protein is CASSIDRGRETQYF. CDR3 bases: TGTGCCAGCAGTATTGACAGGGGTCGGGAGACCCAGTACTTC.

Worth noting for this clonotype: A read error may produce the germline difference seen at one junction end. The chain is built from TRBV12-3 or TRBV12-4 and TRBJ2-5; D gene ambiguous. The CDR3 is 12 residues long. This CDR3 reads CASCLSETEEYF. CDR3 nucleotides: TGTGCCAGCTGTTTGTCGGAAACGGAAGAGTACTTC.

The chain couples TRBV18 to TRBJ1-1; D possibly corresponds to TRBD1 (6 bases). The germline V gene encodes CDR1 KGHSH and CDR2 LQKENI. V was clipped by 3 bases and J by 0 bases, with 8 bases between them. The CDR3 loop spans 14 amino acids. The CDR3 DNA sequence: TGTGCCAGCTCACCGGGGGCAATGAACACTGAAGCTTTCTTT. It codes for CASSPGAMNTEAFF.

This CDR3 is CASSSGLAHNEQFF. Written as DNA, the CDR3 is TGTGCCAGCAGCTCGGGACTAGCGCACAATGAGCAGTTCTTC. This chain links TRBV7-2 with TRBJ2-1; 10 nucleotides line up with TRBD2. The CDR3 runs to 14 residues. V lost 4 bases and J lost 5; bases outside the gene matches: 2. Germline V gene data show CDR1 as SGHTA and CDR2 as FQGNSA. The entire variable domain, with the rest obtained from reference TRBV7-2 and TRBJ2-1, is as follows: GAGVSQSPSNKVTEKGKDVELRCDPISGHTALYWYRQSLGQGLEFLIYFQGNSAPDKSGLPSDRFSAERTGGSVSTLTIQRTQQEDSAVYLCASSSGLAHNEQFFGPGTRLTVL.

This clonotype came up many times. The rearrangement links TRBV29-1 to TRBJ2-7, with D possibly TRBD1 on 6 matching bases. Trimming removed 4 bases at V and 1 base at J, with 23 bases between. This CDR3 region has 17 residues. Germline V gene sequence: CDR1 SQVTM, CDR2 ANQGSEA. The CDR3 is CSVASGLSGHSSYEQYF. CDR3 in DNA: TGCAGCGTTGCCTCTGGACTCTCGGGACACTCGTCCTACGAGCAGTACTTC.

This clonotype was observed a few times. The chain couples TRBV6-1 to TRBJ1-1; no clear D. The CDR3 contains 12 residues. Germline V gene data show CDR1 as MNHNS and CDR2 as SASEGT. Between the trimmed V and J ends, which lost 6 bases and 8 bases, there was a span of 13 bases. The CDR3 loop is CASRNTLGEAFF. The CDR3 region has the DNA TGTGCCAGCAGAAATACACTGGGGGAAGCTTTCTTT.

CDR3 nucleotide sequence: TGTGCCAGCGCCGTTCCCCGATGGGAACTGAGGGGAGAAGAAACCGCGAACACCGGGGAGCTGTTTTTT. It codes for CASAVPRWELRGEETANTGELFF. This chain uses TRBV6-1 with TRBJ2-2; possibly TRBD1 or TRBD2 for D (5 bases each). Trimming cost V 8 bases and J 0 bases, with 37 bases left between them. This CDR3 region has 23 residues. CDR1 and CDR2 from the germline V gene are MNHNS and SASEGT.

This clonotype was detected only a few times. The J gene is TRBJ2-5, the V gene TRBV5-4; TRBD1 matches 7 bases. Trimming took 4 bases from V and 4 from J; bases not matched to a gene: 4. CDR3 size: 13 residues. CDR1 is SGHNT, CDR2 YYREEE, per germline (reference sequence). CDR3: CASSQTGRETQYF. CDR3 bases: TGTGCCAGCAGCCAGACAGGGCGAGAGACCCAGTACTTC.

This clonotype was counted between two and nine times. The chain uses TRBV12-3 or TRBV12-4 and TRBJ2-2; the D gene is possibly TRBD1 (5 bases). This CDR3 region has 14 residues. With 5 bases removed from V and 5 bases from J, the gap between germline ends came to 12 bases. CDR3 DNA: TGTGCCAGCAGTCCGGGCAGGGATACCGGGGAGCTGTTTTTT. Residues: CASSPGRDTGELFF.